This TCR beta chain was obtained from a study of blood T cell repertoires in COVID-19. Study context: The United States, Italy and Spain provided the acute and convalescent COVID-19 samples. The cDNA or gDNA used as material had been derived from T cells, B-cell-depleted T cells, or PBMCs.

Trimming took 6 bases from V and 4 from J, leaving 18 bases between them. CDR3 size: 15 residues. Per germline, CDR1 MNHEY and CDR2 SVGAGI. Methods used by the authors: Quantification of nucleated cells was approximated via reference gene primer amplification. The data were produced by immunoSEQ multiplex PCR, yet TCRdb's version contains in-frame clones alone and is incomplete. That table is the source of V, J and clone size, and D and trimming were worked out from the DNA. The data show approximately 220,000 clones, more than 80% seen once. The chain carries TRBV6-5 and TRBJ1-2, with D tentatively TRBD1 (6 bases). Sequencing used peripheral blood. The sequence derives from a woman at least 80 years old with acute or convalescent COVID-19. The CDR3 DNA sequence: TGTGCCAGCAGCCGGTCCCTCAGGGGCGGCTATGGCTACACCTTC. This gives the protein CASSRSLRGGYGYTF.